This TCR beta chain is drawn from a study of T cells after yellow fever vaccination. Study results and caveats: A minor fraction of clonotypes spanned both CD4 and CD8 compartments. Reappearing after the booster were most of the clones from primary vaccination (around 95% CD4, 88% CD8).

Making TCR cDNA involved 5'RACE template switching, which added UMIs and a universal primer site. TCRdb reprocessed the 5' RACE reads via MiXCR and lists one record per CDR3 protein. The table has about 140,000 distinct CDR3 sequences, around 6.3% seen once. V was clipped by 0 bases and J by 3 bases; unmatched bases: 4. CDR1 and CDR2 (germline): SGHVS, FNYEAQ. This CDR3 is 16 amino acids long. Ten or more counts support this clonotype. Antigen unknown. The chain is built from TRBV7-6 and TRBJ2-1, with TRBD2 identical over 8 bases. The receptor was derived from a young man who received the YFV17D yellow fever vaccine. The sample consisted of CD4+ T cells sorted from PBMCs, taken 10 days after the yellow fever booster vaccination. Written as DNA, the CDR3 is TGTGCCAGCAGCTTAGCTAATGCGGGAGGCTACAATGAGCAGTTCTTC. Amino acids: CASSLANAGGYNEQFF.